This TCR beta chain emerged from a study of blood T cell repertoires in COVID-19. Germline assignment: CDR1 SEHNR and CDR2 FQNEAQ (reference sequence). J gave up 5 bases and V 4 bases, and 7 bases lay outside the gene matches. This CDR3 is 15 amino acids long. This clone showed up many times. Profiling relied on immunoSEQ multiplex PCR, and the TCRdb table lists in-frame clones only, not all of them. The data show roughly 90,000 clones, around 85% seen once. The source material was peripheral blood. The chain couples TRBV7-9 to TRBJ1-1; TRBD1 matches 10 bases. The receptor comes from a man aged 45-65 years with acute or convalescent COVID-19. CDR3 sequence: CASSSGTGVRTEAFF. CDR3 sequence (DNA): TGTGCCAGCAGCTCCGGGACAGGGGTGAGAACTGAAGCTTTCTTT. The whole variable domain, remainder taken from reference TRBV7-9 and TRBJ1-1, is DTGVSQNPRHKITKRGQNVTFRCDPISEHNRLYWYRQTLGQGPEFLTYFQNEAQLEKSRLLSDRFSAERPKGSFSTLEIQRTEQGDSAMYLCASSSGTGVRTEAFFGQGTRLTVV.